This TCR beta chain was sequenced in a study of technical replicates of blood from several donors (dated by TCRdb to 2016 to 2017). Comment on this clone: It has no known antigen specificity. No base-level quality is on record; no much larger clone is a single base apart.

Library preparation employed the immunoSEQ multiplex PCR assay. The table was pulled from immuneACCESS by TCRdb, which kept in-frame rearrangements only. Such tables lose some clones; where checked, under half of the loss comes from unresolved V genes, and the rest has no known cause. Here the sample has roughly 100,000 clones; approximately 96% occur a single time. In total, the top ten clones hold about 0.21% of the sample. The CDR3 holds 16 amino acids from the cysteine to the phenylalanine. Only the CDR3 region is kept as DNA, spanning 48 bases read in frame from base 1. Germline trimming: 1 base from V, 2 bases from J; junction bases outside gene matches: 8. CDR1 and CDR2 were assigned from the germline V gene (reference sequence) as MNHEY and SMNVEV.

Sequencing input: T cells isolated from PBMCs. The rearranged segments are TRBV27 and TRBJ2-7; 7 bases in between match TRBD1. The sequence derives from a human donor in good health. The CDR3 corresponds to CASSLYGQVVAYEQYF. Here is the DNA: TGTGCCAGCAGTTTATACGGACAGGTTGTGGCCTACGAGCAGTACTTC.